This entry lists 11 T cell receptor beta chains sequenced from one sample in a study of a mutant IDH1 vaccine in newly diagnosed glioma. For these TCRs, the target antigens are not known. The protocol was immunoSEQ multiplex PCR, while the TCRdb copy is restricted to in-frame clones and leaves out a portion. The sample holds tens of thousands of clones, roughly 90% seen once. Time point: week 5, during vaccination. One vaccine dose held 300 ug of mutant IDH1 20-mer peptide and came with topical imiquimod. Sequencing used PBMCs, obtained from a glioma patient whose treatment included an IDH1 peptide vaccine. The receptors were gathered from a woman aged 45-65 years with glioma.

The chain has TRBV9 and TRBJ2-3; D remains ambiguous. The germline V and J ends were trimmed by 0 bases and 2 bases, with 10 bases remaining between them. The CDR3 contains 15 residues. The germline CDR1 and CDR2 sequences are SGDLS and YYNGEE. The CDR3 DNA is TGTGCCAGCAGCGTAGCAAAAGTTTACACAGATACGCAGTATTTT. Its translation: CASSVAKVYTDTQYF.

V gene TRBV10-3 combines with J gene TRBJ2-1; 10 bases match TRBD2. This CDR3 is built from 16 residues. Germline loops: CDR1 ENHRY, CDR2 SYGVKD. V trimming: 0 bases; J trimming: 10 bases; junction bases outside the gene matches: 9. This CDR3 reads CAISESVASGRGEQFF. CDR3 coding DNA: TGTGCCATCAGTGAGTCAGTGGCTAGCGGGAGAGGAGAGCAGTTCTTC.

The rearrangement joins TRBV9 to TRBJ1-2; TRBD1 is a possible D gene (5 bases). This CDR3 comprises 14 residues. Trimming left V 6 bases short and J 8 bases short, with 20 bases between. CDR1 and CDR2 from the germline V gene are SGDLS and YYNGEE. CDR3 residues: CASTAGTDLTGYTF. The CDR3 nucleotides are TGTGCCAGCACCGCTGGGACGGATCTAACGGGCTACACCTTC. The complete variable domain, with remaining parts taken from reference TRBV9 and TRBJ1-2, reads DSGVTQTPKHLITATGQRVTLRCSPRSGDLSVYWYQQSLDQGLQFLIQYYNGEERAKGNILERFSAQQFPDLHSELNLSSLELGDSALYFCASTAGTDLTGYTFGSGTRLTVV.

V gene TRBV10-3 combines with J gene TRBJ1-5; 7 bases are shared with TRBD1. Germline values: CDR1 ENHRY, CDR2 SYGVKD. The CDR3 is 13 amino acids. The trim removed 2 bases at V and 9 bases at J, leaving 4 bases unmatched. CDR3 sequence reads: CAISEEPGGPQHF. In nucleotides, the CDR3 is TGTGCCATCAGTGAGGAGCCAGGGGGGCCCCAGCATTTT.

The chain recombines TRBV7-8 with TRBJ1-1; TRBD1 aligns across 8 bases. The V gene end was trimmed by 3 bases and the J gene end by 4 bases; junction bases not matched to a gene: 1. The CDR3 sequence is 13 residues long. Germline assignment: CDR1 SGHVS and CDR2 FQNEAQ. CDR3 nucleotide sequence: TGTGCCAGCAGCTTGGGACAGGCCACTGAAGCTTTCTTT. Amino acid sequence: CASSLGQATEAFF.

The gene calls are TRBV28 and TRBJ2-7; D might be TRBD1 (6 bases). The ends were cut back, 6 bases at V and 3 bases at J, with 18 bases in the middle. The CDR3 covers 15 residues. Germline CDR1 reads MDHEN; CDR2 reads SYDVKM. The CDR3 sequence is CASRNLQGRVYEQYF. CDR3 nucleotides: TGTGCCAGCAGAAACCTACAGGGTAGGGTCTACGAGCAGTACTTC.

V is TRBV5-1 and J is TRBJ2-1; TRBD2 is a possible D gene (5 bases). The germline V gene encodes CDR1 SGHRS and CDR2 YFSETQ. This CDR3 has 15 amino acids. The ends were cut back, 4 bases at V and 0 bases at J, with 11 bases in the middle. CDR3 loop: CASSLDFPSYNEQFF. As DNA, the CDR3 is TGCGCCAGCAGCCTGGACTTTCCCTCCTACAATGAGCAGTTCTTC.

The chain joins TRBV27 to TRBJ1-5; TRBD1 might be the D (5 bases). Looked up from germline, CDR1 is MNHEY and CDR2 is SMNVEV (reference sequence). This CDR3 has 15 residues. The V end lost 6 bases, the J end lost 1 base, and 13 bases lay between the germline ends. The CDR3 DNA reads TGTGCCAGCAGCCATCGGGGGGAAAGCAATCAGCCCCAGCATTTT. Translating it yields CASSHRGESNQPQHF.

This clone was picked up a small number of times. The chain is built from TRBV5-4 and TRBJ2-2; TRBD1 aligns across 9 bases. The germline V gene has CDR1 SGHNT and CDR2 YYREEE (reference sequence). V lost 4 bases, J lost 5 bases, and 9 bases stayed unmatched. There are 16 residues in the CDR3. The CDR3 spells CASSPPGQGKTGELFF. The CDR3 bases are TGTGCCAGCAGCCCCCCGGGACAGGGAAAGACCGGGGAGCTGTTTTTT.

CDR3 in DNA: TGTGCCAGCAGTTTATCCCGGGGGGACTTCCCTCGCGAGCAGTACTTC. Its translation is CASSLSRGDFPREQYF. The chain joins TRBV27 to TRBJ2-7; 7 bases are a match to TRBD2. The V and J ends lost 0 bases and 6 bases, in that order; junction bases with no gene match: 11. Germline-derived CDR1 and CDR2 are MNHEY and SMNVEV (reference sequence). The CDR3 is 16 amino acids.

This clone was picked up a small number of times. V and J are TRBV6-1 and TRBJ1-6, with 7 nucleotides matching TRBD1. Trimming at V came to 6 bases and at J to 11 bases, leaving 7 bases not matched to a gene. The germline V gene encodes CDR1 MNHNS and CDR2 SASEGT. The CDR3 totals 13 residues. CDR3 in amino acids: CASRGQPWTPLHF. The CDR3 bases are TGTGCCAGCAGGGGACAGCCCTGGACACCCCTCCACTTT.